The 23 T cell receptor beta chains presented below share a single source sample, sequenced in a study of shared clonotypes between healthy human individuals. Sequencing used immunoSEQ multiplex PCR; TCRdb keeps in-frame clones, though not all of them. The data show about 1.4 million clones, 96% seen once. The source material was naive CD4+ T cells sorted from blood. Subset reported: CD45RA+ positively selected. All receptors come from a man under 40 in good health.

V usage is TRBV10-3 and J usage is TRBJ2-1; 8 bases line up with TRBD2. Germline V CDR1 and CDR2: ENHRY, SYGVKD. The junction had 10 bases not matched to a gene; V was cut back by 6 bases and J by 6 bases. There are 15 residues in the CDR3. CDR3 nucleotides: TGTGCCATCAGCCTAGCGGGTATTAATTCCAATGAGCAGTTCTTC. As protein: CAISLAGINSNEQFF.

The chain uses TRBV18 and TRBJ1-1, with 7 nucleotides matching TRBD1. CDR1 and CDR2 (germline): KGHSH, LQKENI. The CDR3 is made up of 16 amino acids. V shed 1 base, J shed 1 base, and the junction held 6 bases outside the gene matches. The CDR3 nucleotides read TGTGCCAGCTCACCACAAGCCGGGACAGAGAACACTGAAGCTTTCTTT. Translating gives CASSPQAGTENTEAFF. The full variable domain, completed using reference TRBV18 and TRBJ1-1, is NAGVMQNPRHLVRRRGQEARLRCSPMKGHSHVYWYRQLPEEGLKFMVYLQKENIIDESGMPKERFSAEFPKEGPSILRIQQVVRGDSAAYFCASSPQAGTENTEAFFGQGTRLTVV.

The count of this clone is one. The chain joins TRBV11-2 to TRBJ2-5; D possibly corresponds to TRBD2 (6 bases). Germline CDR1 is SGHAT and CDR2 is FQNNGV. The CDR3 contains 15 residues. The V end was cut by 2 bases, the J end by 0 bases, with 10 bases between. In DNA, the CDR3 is TGTGCCAGCAGCTTATCTGCGGGACACCAAGAGACCCAGTACTTC. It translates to CASSLSAGHQETQYF.

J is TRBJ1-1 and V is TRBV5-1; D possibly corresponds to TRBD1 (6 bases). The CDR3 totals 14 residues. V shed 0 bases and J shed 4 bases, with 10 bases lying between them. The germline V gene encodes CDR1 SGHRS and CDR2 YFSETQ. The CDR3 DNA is TGCGCCAGCAGCTTGGTTACAGGGAGCACTGAAGCTTTCTTT. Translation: CASSLVTGSTEAFF.

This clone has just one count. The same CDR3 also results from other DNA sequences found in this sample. In DNA, the CDR3 is TGTGCCAGCAGCTTAGGGTTATTCTCCTACGAGCAGTACTTC. Its translation: CASSLGLFSYEQYF. V gene TRBV7-9 combines with J gene TRBJ2-7; D gene uncertain. The CDR3 is 14 residues long. Trimming left V 1 base short and J 0 bases short, with 7 bases between. Germline V gives CDR1 SEHNR, CDR2 FQNEAQ (reference sequence).

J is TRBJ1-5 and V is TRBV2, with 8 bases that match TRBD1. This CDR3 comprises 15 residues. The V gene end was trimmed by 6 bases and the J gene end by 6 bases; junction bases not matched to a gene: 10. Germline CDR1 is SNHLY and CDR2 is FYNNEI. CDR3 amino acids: CASRGPGQAGQPQHF. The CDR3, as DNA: TGTGCCAGCAGAGGCCCGGGACAGGCGGGTCAGCCCCAGCATTTT.

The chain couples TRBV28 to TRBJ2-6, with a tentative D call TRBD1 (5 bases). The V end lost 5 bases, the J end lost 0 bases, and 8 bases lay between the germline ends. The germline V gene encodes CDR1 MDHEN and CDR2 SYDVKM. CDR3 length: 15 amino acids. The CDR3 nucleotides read TGTGCCAGCAGTGTCAGGGTCTCTGGGGCCAACGTCCTGACTTTC. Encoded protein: CASSVRVSGANVLTF.

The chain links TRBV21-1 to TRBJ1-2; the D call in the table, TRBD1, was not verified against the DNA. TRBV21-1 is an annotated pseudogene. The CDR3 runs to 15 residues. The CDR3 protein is CASSKEGAPSDGYTF. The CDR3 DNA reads TGTGCCAGCAGCAAGGAGGGGGCGCCGAGCGATGGCTACACCTTC.

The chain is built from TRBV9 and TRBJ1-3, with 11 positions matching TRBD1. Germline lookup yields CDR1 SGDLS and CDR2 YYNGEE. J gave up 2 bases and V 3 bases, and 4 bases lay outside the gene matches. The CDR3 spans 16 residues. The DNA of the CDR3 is TGTGCCAGCAGCGCCGGGACAGGGGGAACTGGAAACACCATATATTTT. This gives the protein CASSAGTGGTGNTIYF.

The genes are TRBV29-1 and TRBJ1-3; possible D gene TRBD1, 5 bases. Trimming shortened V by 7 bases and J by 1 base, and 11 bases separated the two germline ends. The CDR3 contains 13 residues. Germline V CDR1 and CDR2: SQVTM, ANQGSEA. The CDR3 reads CSADSISGNTIYF. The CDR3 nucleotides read TGCAGCGCTGACAGCATTTCTGGAAACACCATATATTTT. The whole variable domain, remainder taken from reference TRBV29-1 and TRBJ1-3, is SAVISQKPSRDICQRGTSLTIQCQVDSQVTMMFWYRQQPGQSLTLIATANQGSEATYESGFVIDKFPISRPNLTFSTLTVSNMSPEDSSIYLCSADSISGNTIYFGEGSWLTVV.

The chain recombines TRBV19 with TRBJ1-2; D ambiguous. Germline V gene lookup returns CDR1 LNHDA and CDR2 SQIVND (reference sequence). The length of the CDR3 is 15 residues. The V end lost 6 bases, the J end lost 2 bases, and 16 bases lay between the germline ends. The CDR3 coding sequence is TGTGCCAGTAGCCTCAAACCACAAGTAAACTATGGCTACACCTTC. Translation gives CASSLKPQVNYGYTF.

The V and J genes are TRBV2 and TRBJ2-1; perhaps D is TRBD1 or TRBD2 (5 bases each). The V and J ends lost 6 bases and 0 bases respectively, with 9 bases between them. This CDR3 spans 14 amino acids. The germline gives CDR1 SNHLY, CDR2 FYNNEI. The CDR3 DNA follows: TGTGCCAGCAGGGGAGACAGCTCCTACAATGAGCAGTTCTTC. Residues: CASRGDSSYNEQFF. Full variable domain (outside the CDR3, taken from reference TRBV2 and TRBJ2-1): EPEVTQTPSHQVTQMGQEVILRCVPISNHLYFYWYRQILGQKVEFLVSFYNNEISEKSEIFDDQFSVERPDGSNFTLKIRSTKLEDSAMYFCASRGDSSYNEQFFGPGTRLTVL.

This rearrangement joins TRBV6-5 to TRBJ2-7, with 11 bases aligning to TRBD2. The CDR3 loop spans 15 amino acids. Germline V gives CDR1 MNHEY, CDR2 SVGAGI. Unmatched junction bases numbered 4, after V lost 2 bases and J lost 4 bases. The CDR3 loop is CASSYGTSGIYEQYF. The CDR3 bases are TGTGCCAGCAGTTACGGGACTAGCGGAATTTACGAGCAGTACTTC.

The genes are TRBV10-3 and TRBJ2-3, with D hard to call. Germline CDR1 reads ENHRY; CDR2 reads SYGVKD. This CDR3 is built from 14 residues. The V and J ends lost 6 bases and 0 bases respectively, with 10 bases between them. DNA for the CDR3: TGTGCCATCAGAAGTACCCCCAGCACAGATACGCAGTATTTT. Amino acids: CAIRSTPSTDTQYF.

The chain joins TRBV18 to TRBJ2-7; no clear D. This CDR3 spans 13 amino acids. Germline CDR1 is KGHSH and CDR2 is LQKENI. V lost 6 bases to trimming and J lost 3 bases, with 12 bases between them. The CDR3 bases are TGTGCCAGCTCCCTAGAGGTAGACTACGAGCAGTACTTC. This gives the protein CASSLEVDYEQYF.

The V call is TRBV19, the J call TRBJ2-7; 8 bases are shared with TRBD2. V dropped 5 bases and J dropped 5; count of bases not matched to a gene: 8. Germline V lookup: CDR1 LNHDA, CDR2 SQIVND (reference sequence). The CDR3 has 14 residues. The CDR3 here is CASSLRGRRDEQYF. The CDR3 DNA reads TGTGCCAGTAGTTTACGCGGGAGGCGGGACGAGCAGTACTTC. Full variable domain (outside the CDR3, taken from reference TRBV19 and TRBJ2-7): DGGITQSPKYLFRKEGQNVTLSCEQNLNHDAMYWYRQDPGQGLRLIYYSQIVNDFQKGDIAEGYSVSREKKESFPLTVTSAQKNPTAFYLCASSLRGRRDEQYFGPGTRLTVT.

The CDR3 here is CASESAGVYEQYF. The CDR3 DNA follows: TGTGCCAGCGAGTCTGCGGGAGTGTACGAGCAGTACTTC. The gene calls are TRBV6-1 and TRBJ2-7; TRBD2 aligns across 7 bases. The CDR3 loop spans 13 amino acids. Trimming cost V 8 bases and J 4 bases; bases outside gene matches: 8. The germline gives CDR1 MNHNS, CDR2 SASEGT.

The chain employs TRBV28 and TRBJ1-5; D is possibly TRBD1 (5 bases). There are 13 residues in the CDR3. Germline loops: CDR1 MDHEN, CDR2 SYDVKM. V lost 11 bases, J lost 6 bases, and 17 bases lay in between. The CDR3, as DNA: TGTGCCGGAACCTCCGGGACGGGTCAGCCCCAGCATTTT. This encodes CAGTSGTGQPQHF.

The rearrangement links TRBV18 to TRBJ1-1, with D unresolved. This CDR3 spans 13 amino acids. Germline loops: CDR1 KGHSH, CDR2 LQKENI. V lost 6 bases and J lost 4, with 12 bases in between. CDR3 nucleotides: TGTGCCAGCTCGAGACAATGGGGCACTGAAGCTTTCTTT. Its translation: CASSRQWGTEAFF.

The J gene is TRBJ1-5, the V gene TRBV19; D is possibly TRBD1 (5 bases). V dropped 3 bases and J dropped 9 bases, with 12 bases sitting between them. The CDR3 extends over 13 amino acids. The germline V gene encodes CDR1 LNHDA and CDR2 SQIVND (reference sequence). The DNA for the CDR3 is TGTGCCAGTAGTATGGGGCCCGCAGGGCCCCAGCATTTT. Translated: CASSMGPAGPQHF.

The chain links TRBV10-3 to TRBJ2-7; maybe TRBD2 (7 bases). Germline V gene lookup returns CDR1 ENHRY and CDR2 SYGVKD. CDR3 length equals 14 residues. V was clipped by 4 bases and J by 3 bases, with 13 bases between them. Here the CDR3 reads CAISAVGGHYEQYF. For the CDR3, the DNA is TGTGCCATCAGTGCAGTCGGGGGGCACTACGAGCAGTACTTC.

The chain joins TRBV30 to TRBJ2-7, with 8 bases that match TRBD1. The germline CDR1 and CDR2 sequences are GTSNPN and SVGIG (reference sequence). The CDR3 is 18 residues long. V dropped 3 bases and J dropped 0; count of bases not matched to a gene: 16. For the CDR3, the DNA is TGTGCCTGGAGCGGCAGCCCCTGGACAGGGAATCCCTCCTACGAGCAGTACTTC. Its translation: CAWSGSPWTGNPSYEQYF.

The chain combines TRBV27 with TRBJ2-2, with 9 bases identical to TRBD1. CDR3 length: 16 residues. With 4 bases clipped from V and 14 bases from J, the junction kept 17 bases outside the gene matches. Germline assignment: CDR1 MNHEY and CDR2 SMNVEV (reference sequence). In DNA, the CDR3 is TGTGCCAGCAGTTCGAGACAGGGGGGGTTTTTAGGGGTACTGTTTTTT. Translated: CASSSRQGGFLGVLFF.